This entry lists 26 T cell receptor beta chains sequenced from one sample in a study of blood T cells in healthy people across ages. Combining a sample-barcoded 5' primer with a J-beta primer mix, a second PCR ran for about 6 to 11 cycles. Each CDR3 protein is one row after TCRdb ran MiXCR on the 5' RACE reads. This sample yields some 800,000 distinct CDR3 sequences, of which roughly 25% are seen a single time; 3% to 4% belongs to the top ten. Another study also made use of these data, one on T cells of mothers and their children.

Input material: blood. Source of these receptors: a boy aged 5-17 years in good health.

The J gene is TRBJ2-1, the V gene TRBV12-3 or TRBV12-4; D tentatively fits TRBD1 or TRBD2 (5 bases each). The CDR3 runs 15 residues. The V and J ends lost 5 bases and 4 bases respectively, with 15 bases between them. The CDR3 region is CASSLPGRRYNEQFF. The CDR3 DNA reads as TGTGCCAGCAGTCTACCGGGACGGAGGTACAATGAGCAGTTCTTC.

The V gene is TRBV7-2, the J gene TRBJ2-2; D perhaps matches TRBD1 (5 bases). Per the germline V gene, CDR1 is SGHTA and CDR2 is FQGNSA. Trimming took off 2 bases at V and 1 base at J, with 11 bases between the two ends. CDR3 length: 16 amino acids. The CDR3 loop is CASSLQGGLNTGELFF. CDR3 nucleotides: TGTGCCAGCAGCTTACAGGGCGGATTGAACACCGGGGAGCTGTTTTTT.

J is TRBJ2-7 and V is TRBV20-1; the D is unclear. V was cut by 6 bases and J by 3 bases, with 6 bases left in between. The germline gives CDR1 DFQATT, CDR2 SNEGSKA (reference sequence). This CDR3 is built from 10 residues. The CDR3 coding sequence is TGCAGTGCCTTCGACTACGAGCAGTACTTC. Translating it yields CSAFDYEQYF.

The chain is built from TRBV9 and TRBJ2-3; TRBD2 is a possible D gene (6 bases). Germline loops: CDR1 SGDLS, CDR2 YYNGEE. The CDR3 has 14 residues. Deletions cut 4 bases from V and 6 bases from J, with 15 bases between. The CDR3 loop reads CASSPQGLEDTQYF. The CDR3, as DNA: TGTGCCAGCAGCCCCCAGGGACTTGAGGATACGCAGTATTTT.

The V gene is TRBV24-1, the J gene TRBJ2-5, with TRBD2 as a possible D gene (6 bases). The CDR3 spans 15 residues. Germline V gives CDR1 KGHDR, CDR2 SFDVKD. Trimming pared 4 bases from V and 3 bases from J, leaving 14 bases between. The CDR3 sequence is CATSEQGLAKETQYF. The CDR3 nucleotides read TGTGCCACCAGTGAGCAGGGACTGGCTAAAGAGACCCAGTACTTC.

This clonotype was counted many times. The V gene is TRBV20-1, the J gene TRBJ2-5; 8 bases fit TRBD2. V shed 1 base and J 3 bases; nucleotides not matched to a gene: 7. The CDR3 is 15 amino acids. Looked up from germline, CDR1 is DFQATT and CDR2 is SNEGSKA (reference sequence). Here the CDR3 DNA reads TGCAGTGCTAGAGCCCCGGGACTAGGAGAAGAGACCCAGTACTTC. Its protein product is CSARAPGLGEETQYF.

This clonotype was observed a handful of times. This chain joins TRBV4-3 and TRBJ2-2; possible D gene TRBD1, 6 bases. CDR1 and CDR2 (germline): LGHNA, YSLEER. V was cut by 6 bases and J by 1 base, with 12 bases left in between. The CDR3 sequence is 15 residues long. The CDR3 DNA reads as TGCGCCAGCAGGCAACTGGGACAGAACACCGGGGAGCTGTTTTTT. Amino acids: CASRQLGQNTGELFF.

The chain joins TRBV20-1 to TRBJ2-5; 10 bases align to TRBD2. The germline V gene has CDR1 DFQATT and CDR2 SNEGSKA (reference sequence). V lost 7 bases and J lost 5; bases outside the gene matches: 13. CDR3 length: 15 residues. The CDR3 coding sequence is TGCAGTGTGAGGACCGGGACTAGCGATTTCGAGACCCAGTACTTC. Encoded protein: CSVRTGTSDFETQYF.

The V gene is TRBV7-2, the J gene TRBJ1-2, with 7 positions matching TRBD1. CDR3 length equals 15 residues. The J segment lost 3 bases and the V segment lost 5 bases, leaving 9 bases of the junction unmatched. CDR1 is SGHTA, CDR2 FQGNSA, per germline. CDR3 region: CASSATAGGDYGYTF. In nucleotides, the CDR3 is TGTGCCAGCAGCGCTACCGCAGGGGGGGACTATGGCTACACCTTC.

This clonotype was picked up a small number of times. The CDR3 coding sequence is TGCGCCAGCAGCGTCGCCGGGACGACCGGCTATGGCTACACCTTC. Translating gives CASSVAGTTGYGYTF. The chain is built from TRBV5-1 and TRBJ1-2; weak D call: TRBD1 (5 bases). V lost 4 bases to trimming and J lost 4 bases, with 17 bases between them. The CDR3 consists of 15 residues. CDR1 is SGHRS and CDR2 is YFSETQ in the germline V gene.

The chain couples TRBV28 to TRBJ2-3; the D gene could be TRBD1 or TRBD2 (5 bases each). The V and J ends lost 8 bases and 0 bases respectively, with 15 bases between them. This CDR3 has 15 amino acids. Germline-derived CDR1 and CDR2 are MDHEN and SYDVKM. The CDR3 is CASPPGRKSTDTQYF. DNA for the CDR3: TGTGCCAGCCCTCCGGGACGGAAGAGCACAGATACGCAGTATTTT. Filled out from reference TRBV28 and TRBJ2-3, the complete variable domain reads DVKVTQSSRYLVKRTGEKVFLECVQDMDHENMFWYRQDPGLGLRLIYFSYDVKMKEKGDIPEGYSVSREKKERFSLILESASTNQTSMYLCASPPGRKSTDTQYFGPGTRLTVL.

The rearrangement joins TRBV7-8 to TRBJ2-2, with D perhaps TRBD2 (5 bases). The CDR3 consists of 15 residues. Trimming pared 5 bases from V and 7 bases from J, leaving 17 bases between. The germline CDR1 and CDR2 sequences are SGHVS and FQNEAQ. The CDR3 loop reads CASSRNLDGIGELFF. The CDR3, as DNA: TGTGCCAGCAGCCGGAACCTCGACGGGATCGGGGAGCTGTTTTTT.

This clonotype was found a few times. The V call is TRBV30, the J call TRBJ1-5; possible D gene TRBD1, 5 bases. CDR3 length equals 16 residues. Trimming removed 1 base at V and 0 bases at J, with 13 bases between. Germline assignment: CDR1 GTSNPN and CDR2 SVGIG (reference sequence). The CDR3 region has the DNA TGTGCCTGGAGTGGGGGACTCTTATCTAGCAATCAGCCCCAGCATTTT. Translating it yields CAWSGGLLSSNQPQHF.

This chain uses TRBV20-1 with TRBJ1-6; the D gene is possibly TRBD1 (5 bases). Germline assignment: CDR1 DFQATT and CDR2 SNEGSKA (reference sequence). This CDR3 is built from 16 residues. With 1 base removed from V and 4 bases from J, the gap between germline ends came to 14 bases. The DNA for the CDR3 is TGCAGTGCTAGAGCCCCAGGGATAATGTATAATTCACCCCTCCACTTT. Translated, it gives CSARAPGIMYNSPLHF.

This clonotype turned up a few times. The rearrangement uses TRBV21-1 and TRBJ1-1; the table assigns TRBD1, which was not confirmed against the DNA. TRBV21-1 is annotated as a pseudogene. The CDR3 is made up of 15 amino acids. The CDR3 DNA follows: TGTGCCAGCAGCAAAGCGCGAAGGGGATCGTCTGAAGCTTTCTTT. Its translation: CASSKARRGSSEAFF.

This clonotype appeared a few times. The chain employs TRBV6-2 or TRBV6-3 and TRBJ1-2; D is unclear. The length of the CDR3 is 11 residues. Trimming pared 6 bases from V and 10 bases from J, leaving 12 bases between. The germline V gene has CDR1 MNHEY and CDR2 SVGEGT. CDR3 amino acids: CASRRDNTYTF. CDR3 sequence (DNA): TGTGCCAGCAGACGCGACAACACCTACACCTTC.

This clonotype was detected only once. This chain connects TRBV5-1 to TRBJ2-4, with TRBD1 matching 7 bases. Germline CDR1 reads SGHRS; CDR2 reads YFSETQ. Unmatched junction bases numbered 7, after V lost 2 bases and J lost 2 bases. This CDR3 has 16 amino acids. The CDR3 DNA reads TGCGCCAGCAGCTTCAACAGGGGTGTCTCCAAAAACATTCAGTACTTC. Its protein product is CASSFNRGVSKNIQYF.

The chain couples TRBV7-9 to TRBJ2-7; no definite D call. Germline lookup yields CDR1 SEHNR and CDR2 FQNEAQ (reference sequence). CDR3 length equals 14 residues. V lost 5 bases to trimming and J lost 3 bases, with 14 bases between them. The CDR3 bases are TGTGCCAGCAGCCCCGCGCGATTCCTCTACGAGCAGTACTTC. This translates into CASSPARFLYEQYF.

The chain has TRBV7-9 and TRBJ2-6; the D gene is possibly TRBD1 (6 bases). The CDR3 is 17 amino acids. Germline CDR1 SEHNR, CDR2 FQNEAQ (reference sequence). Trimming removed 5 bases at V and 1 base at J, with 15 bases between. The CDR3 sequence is CASSPTVRGSGANVLTF. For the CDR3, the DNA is TGTGCCAGCAGCCCCACTGTCAGGGGTTCTGGGGCCAACGTCCTGACTTTC.

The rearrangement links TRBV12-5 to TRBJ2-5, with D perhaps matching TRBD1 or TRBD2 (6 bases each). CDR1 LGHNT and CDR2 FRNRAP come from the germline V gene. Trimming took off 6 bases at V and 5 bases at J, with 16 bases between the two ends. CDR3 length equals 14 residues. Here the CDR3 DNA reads TGTGCTAGTGGCCCCTCGGACAGCGGGGAGACCCAGTACTTC. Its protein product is CASGPSDSGETQYF.

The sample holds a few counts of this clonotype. The CDR3 sequence is CASSEGGPKGQFF. The CDR3, as DNA: TGTGCCAGCAGCGAGGGAGGGCCCAAAGGGCAGTTCTTC. The chain joins TRBV7-6 to TRBJ2-5; the match to TRBD2 covers 7 bases. The J call is doubtful: the DNA matches TRBJ2-1 better. The CDR3 runs 13 residues. Germline V gene sequence: CDR1 SGHVS, CDR2 FNYEAQ.

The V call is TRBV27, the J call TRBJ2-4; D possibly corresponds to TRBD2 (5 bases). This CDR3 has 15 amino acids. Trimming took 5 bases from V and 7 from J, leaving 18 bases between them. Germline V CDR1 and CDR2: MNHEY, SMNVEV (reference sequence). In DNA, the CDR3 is TGTGCCAGCAGTGAGGGCCTGGTCGGCCGGAACATTCAGTACTTC. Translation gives CASSEGLVGRNIQYF.

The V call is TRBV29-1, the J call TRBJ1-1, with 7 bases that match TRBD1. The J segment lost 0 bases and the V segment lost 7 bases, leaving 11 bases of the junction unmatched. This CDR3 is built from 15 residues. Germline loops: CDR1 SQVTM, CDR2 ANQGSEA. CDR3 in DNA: TGCAGCGCCCATCCAGGGACAGCCGTGAACACTGAAGCTTTCTTT. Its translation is CSAHPGTAVNTEAFF.

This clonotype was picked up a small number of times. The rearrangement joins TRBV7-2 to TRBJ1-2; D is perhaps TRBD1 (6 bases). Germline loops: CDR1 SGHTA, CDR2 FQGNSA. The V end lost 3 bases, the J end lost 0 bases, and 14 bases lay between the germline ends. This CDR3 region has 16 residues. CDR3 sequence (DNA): TGTGCCAGCAGCTTGGGGGGCCTCCAGTCTAACTATGGCTACACCTTC. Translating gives CASSLGGLQSNYGYTF.

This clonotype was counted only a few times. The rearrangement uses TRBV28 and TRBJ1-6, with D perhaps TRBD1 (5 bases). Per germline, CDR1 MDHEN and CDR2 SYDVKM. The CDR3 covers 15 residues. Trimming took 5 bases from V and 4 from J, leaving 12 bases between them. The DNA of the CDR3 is TGTGCCAGCAGTCCCCGACAGAGTTATAATTCACCCCTCCACTTT. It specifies CASSPRQSYNSPLHF.

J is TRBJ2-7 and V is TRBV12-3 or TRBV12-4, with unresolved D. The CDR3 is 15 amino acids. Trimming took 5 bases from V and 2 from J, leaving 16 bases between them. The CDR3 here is CASSPRREAPYEQYF. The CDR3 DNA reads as TGTGCCAGCAGTCCCCGGCGTGAGGCACCCTACGAGCAGTACTTC.